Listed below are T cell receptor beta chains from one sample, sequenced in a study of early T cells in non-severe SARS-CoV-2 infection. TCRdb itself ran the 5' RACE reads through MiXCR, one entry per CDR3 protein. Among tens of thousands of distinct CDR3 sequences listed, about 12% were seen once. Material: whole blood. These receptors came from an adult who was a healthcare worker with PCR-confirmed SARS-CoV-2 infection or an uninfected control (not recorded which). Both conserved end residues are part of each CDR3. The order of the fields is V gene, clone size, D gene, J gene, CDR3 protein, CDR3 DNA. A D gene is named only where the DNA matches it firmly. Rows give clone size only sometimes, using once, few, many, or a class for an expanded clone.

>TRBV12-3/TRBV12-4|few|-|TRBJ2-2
CASSLARGNGVGELFF
TGTGCCAGCAGTTTAGCAAGGGGGAACGGTGTCGGGGAGCTGTTTTTT
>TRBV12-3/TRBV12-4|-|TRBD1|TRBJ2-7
CASSRGTGGIEQYF
TGTGCCAGCAGTCGCGGGACAGGGGGTATCGAGCAGTACTTC
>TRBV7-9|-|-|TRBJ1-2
CASSQAREEINYGYTF
TGTGCCAGCAGCCAAGCCCGGGAGGAGATCAACTATGGCTACACCTTC
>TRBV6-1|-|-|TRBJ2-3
CAISLEGGNRADTQYF
TGTGCCATCTCTCTAGAAGGGGGGAACAGGGCAGATACGCAGTATTTT
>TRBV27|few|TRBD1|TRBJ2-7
CASSSKWTGSYEQYF
TGTGCCAGCAGCTCAAAATGGACAGGGAGCTACGAGCAGTACTTC
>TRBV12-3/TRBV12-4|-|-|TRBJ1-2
CASTQRYYGYTF
TGTGCCAGCACCCAGCGTTACTATGGCTACACCTTC
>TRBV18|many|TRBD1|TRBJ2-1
CASSPELGTGVRVRQFF
TGTGCCAGCTCACCCGAGCTCGGGACAGGGGTCCGCGTTAGACAGTTCTTC
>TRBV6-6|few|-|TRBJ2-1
CASSQDYHEQFF
TGTGCCAGCAGTCAGGACTATCATGAGCAGTTCTTC
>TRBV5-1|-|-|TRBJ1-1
CASSLGTGIVTEAFF
TGCGCCAGCAGTCTTGGAACAGGGATCGTCACTGAAGCTTTCTTT
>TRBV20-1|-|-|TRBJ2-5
CSARQTTSKTQYF
TGCAGTGCTCGCCAGACTACCAGTAAGACCCAGTACTTC
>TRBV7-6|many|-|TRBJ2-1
CASSLEEGYNEQFF
TGTGCCAGCAGCTTAGAGGAGGGGTACAATGAGCAGTTCTTC
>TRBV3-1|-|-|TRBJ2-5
CASSQEVGPQETQYF
TGTGCCAGCAGCCAAGAAGTGGGTCCCCAAGAGACCCAGTACTTC
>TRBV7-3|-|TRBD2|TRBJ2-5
CASSLRSGGGETQYF
TGTGCCAGCAGCTTAAGATCTGGGGGAGGGGAGACCCAGTACTTC
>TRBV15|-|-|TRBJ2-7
CATSRTYYEQYF
TGTGCCACCAGCAGGACCTACTACGAGCAGTACTTC
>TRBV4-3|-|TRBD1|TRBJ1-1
CASSQEYRGGLAFF
TGCGCCAGCAGCCAAGAGTACAGGGGAGGTTTAGCTTTCTTT
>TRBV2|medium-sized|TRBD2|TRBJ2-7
CASWREATTYEQYF
TGTGCCAGCTGGCGGGAGGCCACCACCTACGAGCAGTACTTC
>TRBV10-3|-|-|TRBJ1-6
CAIRTANSPLHF
TGTGCCATCAGAACGGCTAATTCACCCCTCCACTTT
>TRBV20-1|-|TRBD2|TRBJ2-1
CSAKLLAGGTHNEQFF
TGCAGTGCCAAACTACTAGCGGGAGGGACGCACAATGAGCAGTTCTTC